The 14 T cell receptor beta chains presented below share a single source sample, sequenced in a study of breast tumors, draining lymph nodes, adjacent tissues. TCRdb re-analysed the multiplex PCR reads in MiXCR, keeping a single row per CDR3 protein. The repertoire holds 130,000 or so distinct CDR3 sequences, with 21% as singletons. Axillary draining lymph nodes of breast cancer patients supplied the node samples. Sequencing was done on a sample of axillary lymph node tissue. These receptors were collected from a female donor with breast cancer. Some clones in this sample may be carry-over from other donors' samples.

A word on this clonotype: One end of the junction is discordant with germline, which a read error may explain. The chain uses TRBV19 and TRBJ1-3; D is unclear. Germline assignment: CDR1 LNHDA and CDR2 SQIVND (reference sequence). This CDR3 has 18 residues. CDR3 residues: CASSISAWAGSSGDTIYF. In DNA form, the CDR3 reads TGTGCCAGTAGTATAAGTGCTTGGGCCGGATCCTCTGGAGACACCATATATTTT.

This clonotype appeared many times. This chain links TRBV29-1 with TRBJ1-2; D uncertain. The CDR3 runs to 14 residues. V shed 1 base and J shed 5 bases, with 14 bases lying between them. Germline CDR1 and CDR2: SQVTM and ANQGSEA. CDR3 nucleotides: TGCAGCGTTGAAGTGCCAGAAATGCAGTATGGCTACACCTTC. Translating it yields CSVEVPEMQYGYTF.

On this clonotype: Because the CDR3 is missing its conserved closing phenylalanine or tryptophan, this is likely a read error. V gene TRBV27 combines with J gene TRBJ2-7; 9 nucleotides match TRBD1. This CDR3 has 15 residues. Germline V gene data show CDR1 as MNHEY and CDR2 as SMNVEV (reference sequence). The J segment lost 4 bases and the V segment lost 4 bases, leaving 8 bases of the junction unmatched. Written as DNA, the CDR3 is TGTGCCAGCAGTTCAGTACAGGGGGCAATGTACGAGCAGTACTGC. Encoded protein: CASSSVQGAMYEQYC.

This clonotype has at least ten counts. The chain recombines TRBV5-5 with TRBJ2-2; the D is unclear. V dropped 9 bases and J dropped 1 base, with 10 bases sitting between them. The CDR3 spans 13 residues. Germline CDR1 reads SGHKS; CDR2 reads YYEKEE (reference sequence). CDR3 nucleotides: TGTGCCAACCCGGACCTGAACACCGGGGAGCTGTTTTTT. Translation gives CANPDLNTGELFF.

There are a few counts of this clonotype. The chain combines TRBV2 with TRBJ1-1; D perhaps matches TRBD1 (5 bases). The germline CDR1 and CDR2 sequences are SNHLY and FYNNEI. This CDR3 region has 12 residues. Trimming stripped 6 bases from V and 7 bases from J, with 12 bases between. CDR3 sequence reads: CASRVDRREAFF. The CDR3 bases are TGTGCCAGCAGGGTCGACAGACGTGAAGCTTTCTTT.

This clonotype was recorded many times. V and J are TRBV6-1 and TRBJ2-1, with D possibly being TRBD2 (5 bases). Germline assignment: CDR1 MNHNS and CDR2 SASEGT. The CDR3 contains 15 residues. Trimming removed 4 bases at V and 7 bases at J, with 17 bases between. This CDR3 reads CASSGRLLGWNEQFF. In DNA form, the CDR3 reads TGTGCCAGCAGTGGCAGACTACTTGGGTGGAATGAGCAGTTCTTC.

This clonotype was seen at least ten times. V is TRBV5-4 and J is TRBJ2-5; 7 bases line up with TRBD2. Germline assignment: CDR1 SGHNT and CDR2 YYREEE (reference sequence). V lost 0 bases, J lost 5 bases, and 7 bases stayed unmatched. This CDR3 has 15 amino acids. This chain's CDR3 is CASSLAASGVETQYF. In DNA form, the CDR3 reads TGTGCCAGCAGCTTGGCGGCTAGCGGAGTGGAGACCCAGTACTTC.

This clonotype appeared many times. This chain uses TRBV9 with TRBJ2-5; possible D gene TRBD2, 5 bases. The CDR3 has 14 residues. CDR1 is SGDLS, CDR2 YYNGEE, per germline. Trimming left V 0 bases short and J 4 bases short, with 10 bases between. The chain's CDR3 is CASSVEAGRETQYF. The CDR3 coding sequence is TGTGCCAGCAGCGTAGAGGCGGGCAGAGAGACCCAGTACTTC.

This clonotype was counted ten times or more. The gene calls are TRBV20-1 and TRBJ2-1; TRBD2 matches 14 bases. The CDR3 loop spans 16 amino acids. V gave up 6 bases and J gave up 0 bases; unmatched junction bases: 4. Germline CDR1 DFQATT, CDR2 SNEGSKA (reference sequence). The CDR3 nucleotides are TGCAGTGCCGGACTAGCGGGAGGACGCTCCTACAATGAGCAGTTCTTC. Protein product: CSAGLAGGRSYNEQFF.

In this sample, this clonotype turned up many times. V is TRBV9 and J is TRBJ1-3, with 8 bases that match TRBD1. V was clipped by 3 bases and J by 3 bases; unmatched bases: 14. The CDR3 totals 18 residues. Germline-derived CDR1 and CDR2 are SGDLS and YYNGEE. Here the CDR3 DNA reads TGTGCCAGCAGCGCAGAGGGGGCCGACAGGGGCTTTGGAAACACCATATATTTT. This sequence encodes CASSAEGADRGFGNTIYF.

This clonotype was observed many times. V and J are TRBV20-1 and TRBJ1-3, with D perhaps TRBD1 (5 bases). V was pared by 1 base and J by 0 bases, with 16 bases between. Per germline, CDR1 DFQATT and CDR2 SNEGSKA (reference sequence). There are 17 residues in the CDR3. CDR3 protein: CSARGGDVGVSGNTIYF. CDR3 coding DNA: TGCAGTGCTAGAGGAGGGGACGTCGGGGTCTCTGGAAACACCATATATTTT.

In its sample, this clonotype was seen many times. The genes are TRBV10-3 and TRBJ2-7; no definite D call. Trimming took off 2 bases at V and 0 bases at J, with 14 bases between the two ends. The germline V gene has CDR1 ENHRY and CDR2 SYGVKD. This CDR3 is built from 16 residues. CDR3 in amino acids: CAISERDLTSSYEQYF. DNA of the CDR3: TGTGCCATCAGTGAGCGTGACCTGACGAGCTCCTACGAGCAGTACTTC.

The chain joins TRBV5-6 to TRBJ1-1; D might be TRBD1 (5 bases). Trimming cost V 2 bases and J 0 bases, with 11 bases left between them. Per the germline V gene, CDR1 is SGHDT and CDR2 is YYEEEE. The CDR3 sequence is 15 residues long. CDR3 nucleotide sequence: TGTGCCAGCAGCTTTCGGGGGGGGATGAACACTGAAGCTTTCTTT. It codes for CASSFRGGMNTEAFF.

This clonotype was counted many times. The CDR3 DNA sequence: TGCAGTGCTAGGGTCCGGGACAGGGTAACGTTTAAAGGAGGCTACACCTTC. Its protein is CSARVRDRVTFKGGYTF. V is TRBV20-1 and J is TRBJ1-2, with 9 nucleotides matching TRBD1. Germline trimming cut 3 bases from V and 8 bases from J; bases unmatched to any gene: 19. This CDR3 comprises 17 residues. Germline loops: CDR1 DFQATT, CDR2 SNEGSKA (reference sequence).